These T cell receptor beta chains were read from a single sample in a study of T cells in Graves' hyperthyroidism and ophthalmopathy. TCRdb independently ran MiXCR on the multiplex PCR reads; one entry per CDR3 protein. The sample has 250,000 to 300,000 distinct CDR3 sequences, about 19% seen once; the top ten hold about 40%. Sequencing was performed on blood. These receptors came from a man between 50 and 59 years old with Graves' ophthalmopathy. Each CDR3 is given without its conserved first and last residue. Fields, in order: J gene, V gene, CDR3 protein.

J: TRBJ2-3
V: TRBV20-1
CDR3: SASGRFRKDTQY

J: TRBJ1-2
V: TRBV28
CDR3: ASTVGGGGDTYGYT

J: TRBJ2-3
V: TRBV15
CDR3: ATSSGQGGTDTQY

J: TRBJ2-3
V: TRBV7-7
CDR3: ASSFSRSADTQY

J: TRBJ2-4
V: TRBV28
CDR3: ASSLGGQGYIQY

J: TRBJ2-2
V: TRBV19
CDR3: ASNPGTGIGELF

J: TRBJ1-5
V: TRBV18
CDR3: ASSPRGGGLNQPQH

J: TRBJ1-2
V: TRBV27
CDR3: ASYGADRKGYT

J: TRBJ2-1
V: TRBV4-1
CDR3: ASSFLPPGQGYEQF

J: TRBJ2-7
V: TRBV5-5
CDR3: ASSLEPGSYEQY

J: TRBJ2-4
V: TRBV6-1
CDR3: ATQTVNENIQY

J: TRBJ2-1
V: TRBV29-1
CDR3: SVVPWTGGGNEQF

J: TRBJ1-5
V: TRBV10-3
CDR3: AISLGGDSNQPQH

J: TRBJ1-1
V: TRBV12-5
CDR3: ASGSRDRDPEAEAF

J: TRBJ2-7
V: TRBV24-1
CDR3: ATSDRGEQY

J: TRBJ2-3
V: TRBV7-6
CDR3: ASSPNNYRTDTQY

J: TRBJ2-4
V: TRBV5-5
CDR3: ASSTTGPTKNIQY

J: TRBJ1-2
V: TRBV28
CDR3: ASSPEGTVRVGYT

J: TRBJ1-1
V: TRBV4-2
CDR3: ASSQLDRGGTEAF

J: TRBJ2-1
V: TRBV18
CDR3: ASSLGLAGPSYNEQF

J: TRBJ2-7
V: TRBV5-6
CDR3: ASSADTFSYEQY

J: TRBJ1-5
V: TRBV5-1
CDR3: ASSLTGSQPQH